One and the same sample provided the 17 T cell receptor beta chains below, sequenced in a study of vaccination effects on CD4 cells after COVID-19. Assay used: immunoSEQ multiplex PCR; TCRdb lists only in-frame clones, some missing. The top ten clones hold 3% to 4.5% of a sample with tens of thousands of clones, approximately 82% of them seen once. Their recognized antigens are unknown. Culture proceeded for 10 days, and CD4+ T cells were then isolated. According to PCR results, the person was infected with SARS-CoV-2 between March and December 2020. Everyone in the study got two shots of either the BNT162b2 or mRNA-1273 vaccine. This specimen was CD4+ T cells from PBMCs cultured without peptide, taken after COVID-19 vaccination. The receptor source for this set is a human donor who had a prior SARS-CoV-2 infection.

The chain combines TRBV9 with TRBJ1-1; D remains unclear. CDR1 and CDR2 (germline): SGDLS, YYNGEE. V lost 3 bases to trimming and J lost 0 bases, with 6 bases between them. The CDR3 length is 13 residues. CDR3 region: CASSAHLNTEAFF. In DNA, the CDR3 is TGTGCCAGCAGCGCCCACTTGAACACTGAAGCTTTCTTT.

The chain carries TRBV7-2 and TRBJ2-7; 7 nucleotides line up with TRBD1. Looked up from germline, CDR1 is SGHTA and CDR2 is FQGNSA. CDR3 size: 14 residues. J was trimmed by 4 bases and V by 5 bases; bases with no gene match: 8. DNA for the CDR3: TGTGCCAGCAGCGCCACAGGGGCCGCGTACGAGCAGTACTTC. The encoded protein is CASSATGAAYEQYF.

V is TRBV9 and J is TRBJ2-6; 10 positions match TRBD1. The trim removed 4 bases at V and 1 base at J, leaving 8 bases unmatched. CDR3 size: 18 residues. Germline lookup yields CDR1 SGDLS and CDR2 YYNGEE. CDR3 DNA: TGTGCCAGCAGCCCCCGGGACAGGGGTTCGTCTGGGGCCAACGTCCTGACTTTC. Its protein is CASSPRDRGSSGANVLTF.

This chain connects TRBV6-5 to TRBJ1-4, with D possibly matching TRBD1 (6 bases). The CDR3 runs to 15 residues. Trimming cost V 5 bases and J 6 bases, with 16 bases left between them. The germline V gene encodes CDR1 MNHEY and CDR2 SVGAGI. DNA of the CDR3: TGTGCCAGCAGTCGGACCCGGGACATCGATGAAAAACTGTTTTTT. Translating gives CASSRTRDIDEKLFF.

V and J are TRBV11-2 and TRBJ2-7, with 7 nucleotides matching TRBD2. The CDR3 consists of 15 residues. Germline CDR1 reads SGHAT; CDR2 reads FQNNGV. Trimming took 7 bases from V and 1 from J; bases not matched to a gene: 10. Here the CDR3 DNA reads TGTGCCAGCACCACATTACCGGGACTATCCTACGAGCAGTACTTC. It yields the protein CASTTLPGLSYEQYF. Based on the CDR3 plus reference TRBV11-2 and TRBJ2-7, the full variable domain is EAGVAQSPRYKIIEKRQSVAFWCNPISGHATLYWYQQILGQGPKLLIQFQNNGVVDDSQLPKDRFSAERLKGVDSTLKIQPAKLEDSAVYLCASTTLPGLSYEQYFGPGTRLTVT.

The rearrangement joins TRBV5-6 to TRBJ2-7; no clear D gene. The CDR3 extends over 14 amino acids. V lost 6 bases and J lost 2, with 15 bases in between. CDR1 SGHDT and CDR2 YYEEEE come from the germline V gene. Written as DNA, the CDR3 is TGTGCCAGCACCGCGAACTGGCTAACCTACGAGCAGTACTTC. It encodes CASTANWLTYEQYF.

In this sample, this clone turned up once. V and J are TRBV7-3 and TRBJ1-2, with 10 positions matching TRBD1. The CDR3 loop spans 14 amino acids. V trimming: 3 bases; J trimming: 6 bases; junction bases outside the gene matches: 4. Germline-derived CDR1 and CDR2 are SGHTA and FQGTGA. In nucleotides, the CDR3 is TGTGCCAGCAGCTTGACAGGGGGCGCAGATGGCTACACCTTC. It yields the protein CASSLTGGADGYTF.

The chain has TRBV5-1 and TRBJ2-1; D may correspond to TRBD1 or TRBD2 (7 bases each). Germline CDR1 SGHRS, CDR2 YFSETQ. The germline V and J ends were trimmed by 7 bases and 4 bases, with 15 bases remaining between them. This CDR3 comprises 14 residues. The CDR3 bases are TGCGCCAGCCGTCAGGGGGGGCGGTACAATGAGCAGTTCTTC. This sequence encodes CASRQGGRYNEQFF.

The V gene is TRBV5-5, the J gene TRBJ1-6; 9 bases agree with TRBD1. The J segment lost 1 base and the V segment lost 2 bases, leaving 7 bases of the junction unmatched. Germline V gene data show CDR1 as SGHKS and CDR2 as YYEKEE (reference sequence). This CDR3 has 18 residues. The CDR3 sequence is CASSFPGQGMSYNSPLHF. The CDR3 coding sequence is TGTGCCAGCAGCTTTCCCGGACAGGGGATGTCCTATAATTCACCCCTCCACTTT.

V is TRBV6-5 and J is TRBJ2-3, with D tentatively TRBD2 (5 bases). Trimming shortened V by 4 bases and J by 8 bases, and 19 bases separated the two germline ends. The germline CDR1 and CDR2 sequences are MNHEY and SVGAGI. This CDR3 spans 15 amino acids. The CDR3 nucleotides are TGTGCCAGCAGTTCCCCGGGCGGGTCCCTGGGTACGCAGTATTTT. Translation gives CASSSPGGSLGTQYF.

The rearrangement joins TRBV11-3 to TRBJ1-2; D gene unclear. CDR1 is SGHNT, CDR2 YENEEA, per germline. The CDR3 runs to 13 residues. Between the trimmed V and J ends, which lost 2 bases and 2 bases, there was a span of 6 bases. The CDR3 is CASSLYTNYGYTF. CDR3 DNA sequence: TGTGCCAGCAGCTTATATACAAACTATGGCTACACCTTC.

This clone was recorded a few times. The chain is built from TRBV27 and TRBJ1-6; TRBD1 might be the D (5 bases). The V and J ends lost 6 bases and 9 bases respectively, with 12 bases between them. The germline V gene has CDR1 MNHEY and CDR2 SMNVEV (reference sequence). The CDR3 has 13 amino acids. The CDR3: CASRDTWGSPLHF. CDR3 coding DNA: TGTGCCAGCAGGGACACTTGGGGTTCACCCCTCCACTTT.

This clone has only a few counts. V gene TRBV20-1 combines with J gene TRBJ2-3, with TRBD1 matching 7 bases. The CDR3 length is 14 residues. The junction had 7 bases not matched to a gene; V was cut back by 3 bases and J by 4 bases. Per the germline V gene, CDR1 is DFQATT and CDR2 is SNEGSKA (reference sequence). Here the CDR3 reads CSASILQGADTQYF. As DNA, the CDR3 is TGCAGTGCTAGTATCCTTCAGGGGGCAGATACGCAGTATTTT.

The genes are TRBV3-1 (or the pseudogene TRBV3-2) and TRBJ1-2; a possible D gene is TRBD1 (6 bases). The CDR3 length is 12 residues. The V end was cut by 9 bases, the J end by 2 bases, with 10 bases between. From germline, CDR1 is LGHDT and CDR2 YNNKEL (reference sequence). CDR3 sequence (DNA): TGTGCCAGTGGGGACATCAACTATGGCTACACCTTC. Translated, it gives CASGDINYGYTF.

The V call is TRBV30, the J call TRBJ2-7; a weak D match, TRBD1 (6 bases). The V gene lost 5 bases and the J gene lost 1 base, with 12 bases spanning the gap. This CDR3 is 13 amino acids long. Germline V gives CDR1 GTSNPN, CDR2 SVGIG (reference sequence). The CDR3 DNA sequence: TGTGCCTGGGAAAGGGGGTTGTCCTACGAGCAGTACTTC. As protein: CAWERGLSYEQYF.

The chain couples TRBV10-3 to TRBJ2-5; D uncertain. Germline loops: CDR1 ENHRY, CDR2 SYGVKD. V was clipped by 1 base and J by 7 bases, with 19 bases between them. The CDR3 covers 16 residues. In DNA, the CDR3 is TGTGCCATCAGTGAGTTCGACGGACGACCTAAAGGGACCCAGTACTTC. Encoded protein: CAISEFDGRPKGTQYF.

This clone was detected a few times. The rearrangement uses TRBV15 and TRBJ2-7; D may be TRBD1 (5 bases). Trimming took 3 bases from V and 6 from J, leaving 12 bases between them. Germline V gives CDR1 LNHNV, CDR2 YYDKDF (reference sequence). The CDR3 has 13 residues. The CDR3 here is CATSRTQGGEQYF. In DNA form, the CDR3 reads TGTGCCACCAGCAGGACTCAGGGCGGCGAGCAGTACTTC. The whole variable domain, filled in from reference TRBV15 and TRBJ2-7, reads DAMVIQNPRYQVTQFGKPVTLSCSQTLNHNVMYWYQQKSSQAPKLLFHYYDKDFNNEADTPDNFQSRRPNTSFCFLDIRSPGLGDTAMYLCATSRTQGGEQYFGPGTRLTVT.